This T cell receptor (beta chain) was obtained from a study of CD8+ T cells in alopecia areata. About the research overall: Treated patients were given 5 to 10 mg oral tofacitinib twice daily. The SALT score measured affected scalp surface percentage in treated patients. General study points: Tofacitinib did not eliminate many expanded lesional clones from scalp or blood. Compared with normal scalp, lesional scalp had higher clonality and more expanded CD8+ clones.

In regard to this clone: Its target is not known.

This CDR3 is 16 amino acids long. Treatment of the sample: oral pan-JAK inhibitor, 5-10 mg twice daily. RNA extraction was followed by reverse transcription into cDNA, which acted as the sequencing template. Only in-frame clones appear in the TCRdb table, and some are missing; sequencing was by immunoSEQ multiplex PCR. The sample yields roughly 100,000 clones, just over 85% seen once. This chain links TRBV1 with TRBJ1-4. TRBV1 has pseudogene status. This specimen was CD8+ T cells sorted from blood, taken around week 34, from a patient treated with tofacitinib. This TCR derives from a human donor with alopecia areata. CDR3 in DNA: TGCACCAGCAGCCAAGTACCGCAGAGTGCTAATGAAAAACTGTTTTTT. Protein product: CTSSQVPQSANEKLFF.